These T cell receptor beta chains were read from a single sample in a study of cytomegalovirus exposure and HLA in healthy donors. Profiled with immunoSEQ multiplex PCR; TCRdb holds only in-frame clones, not every one. The data show some 160,000 clones, 70% to 85% seen once. The source material was PBMCs. The source is a woman aged 25 to 39 in good health and CMV-seronegative. Each CDR3 is given with its conserved first and last residue. The size entry is marked missing in some rows and otherwise reads once, few, many or a size class.

clone_size | v_call | cdr3_aa
- | TRBV18 | CASSPPEQVYGYTF
- | TRBV15 | CATSRPTLWARDQPQHF
- | TRBV10-3 | CAISQTSGGTYNEQFF
- | TRBV2 | CATGTGISYEQYF
- | TRBV30 | CAWRRGDGGNTEAFF
- | TRBV7-6 | CASSLGGGLSYEQYF
- | TRBV29-1 | CRADTGFADTQYF
- | TRBV9 | CASSVRTSGSHEQFF
few | TRBV2 | CASSVGRGYGYTF
- | TRBV5-1 | CASSLDRGNTDGYTF
- | TRBV18 | CASSPLERLSGANVLTF
- | TRBV2 | CASRLFRGTNYNEQFF
- | TRBV7-6 | CASSSLAGGADTQYF
- | TRBV15 | CATSRGQSTDTQYF
- | TRBV6-4 | CASSDQGPGANVLTF
- | TRBV10-1 | CASTLPPDREIFNQPQHF
- | TRBV9 | CASSVGGDGAYEQYF
- | TRBV6-5 | CASSASLALLNEQFF
- | TRBV5-4 | CASSLVIAGGDEQFF
- | TRBV19 | CASSIARSMNTEAFF
- | TRBV6-1 | CASSSPGLANYEQYF
- | TRBV28 | CASSLRRTETDTQYF
- | TRBV29-1 | CSAQPGLAGETQYF
- | TRBV6-5 | CASGFIAFF
- | TRBV19 | CASSIGGSGNEQFF